Listed here are 22 T cell receptor beta chains from one sample, sequenced in a study of regulatory T cells in long-lasting Graves disease. Indicated time point: newly diagnosed GD, antithyroid drugs for less than 3 months. Generation of the TCR library employed RNA extracted from PBMCs. Arm-PCR of CDR3 regions with iRepertoire HTBI primers generated TCR beta libraries. A single record per CDR3 protein comes from TCRdb applying MiXCR to the multiplex PCR reads. Counted here are about 540,000 distinct CDR3 sequences, approximately 13% occurring once; the ten biggest clones make up about 10%. A further study also used this sample, focusing on T cells in Graves' hyperthyroidism and ophthalmopathy.

Sequencing used peripheral blood mononuclear cells (PBMCs), obtained at new diagnosis, from a patient treated with antithyroid drugs. Receptors originate from a man aged 25-45 years with Graves disease.

This clonotype was found many times. The chain recombines TRBV2 with TRBJ1-5, with D possibly TRBD1 on 6 matching bases. CDR1 SNHLY and CDR2 FYNNEI come from the germline V gene. This CDR3 is built from 15 residues. V lost 5 bases and J lost 0, with 11 bases in between. CDR3 loop: CASSSGTNSNQPQHF. Here the CDR3 DNA reads TGTGCCAGCAGTAGCGGGACAAATAGCAATCAGCCCCAGCATTTT.

This chain uses TRBV3-1 with TRBJ2-1, with D perhaps TRBD2 (5 bases). The V gene's germline CDR1 is LGHDT and CDR2 YNNKEL (reference sequence). CDR3 length: 14 residues. V dropped 4 bases and J dropped 2 bases, with 9 bases sitting between them. This CDR3 is CASSPSNPYNEQFF. The DNA of the CDR3 is TGTGCCAGCAGCCCTAGCAACCCCTACAATGAGCAGTTCTTC.

The chain has TRBV24-1 and TRBJ2-2; the match to TRBD1 covers 11 bases. CDR3 length equals 16 residues. Germline CDR1 KGHDR, CDR2 SFDVKD. Losses at the gene ends were 4 bases for V and 6 bases for J; bases not matched to a gene: 6. CDR3 bases: TGTGCCACCAGTGACCCCGGACAGGGGGCGCCCGGGGAGCTGTTTTTT. Its protein is CATSDPGQGAPGELFF.

This chain joins TRBV14 and TRBJ2-1; weak D call: TRBD1 (5 bases). The CDR3 spans 15 residues. The V end lost 3 bases, the J end lost 10 bases, and 19 bases lay between the germline ends. Germline V gives CDR1 SGHDN, CDR2 FVKESK. CDR3 DNA: TGTGCCAGCAGCCACCGGCAGGGTGTTACCTACGAGCAGTTCTTC. This translates into CASSHRQGVTYEQFF.

The rearrangement joins TRBV7-9 to TRBJ1-2, with D perhaps matching TRBD1 (5 bases). Germline values: CDR1 SEHNR, CDR2 FQNEAQ (reference sequence). The V gene lost 3 bases and the J gene lost 10 bases, with 15 bases spanning the gap. The CDR3 has 13 residues. The CDR3 DNA reads TGTGCCAGCAGCTTCGACCGGGGGGTGCCCTACACCTTC. It specifies CASSFDRGVPYTF.

At least ten counts were recorded for this clonotype. The rearrangement uses TRBV7-2 and TRBJ2-3, with D perhaps given as TRBD1 or TRBD2 (5 bases each). The CDR3 has 14 amino acids. Germline loops: CDR1 SGHTA, CDR2 FQGNSA. V dropped 5 bases and J dropped 4 bases, with 13 bases sitting between them. CDR3 sequence (DNA): TGTGCCAGCAGCCGATGGGACCCGCCAGATACGCAGTATTTT. Translated, it gives CASSRWDPPDTQYF.

This clonotype was counted many times. The germline gene is not matched at one end of the junction; a read error may be the cause. V usage is TRBV6-1 and J usage is TRBJ1-1; D not resolved. CDR1 and CDR2 (germline): MNHNS, SASEGT. The CDR3 extends over 13 amino acids. CDR3 in amino acids: CASALLMNTVAFF. The CDR3 coding sequence is TGTGCCAGCGCGTTACTTATGAACACTGTAGCTTTCTTT.

The chain carries TRBV5-1 and TRBJ1-1, with TRBD1 matching over 8 bases. V shed 0 bases and J 0 bases; nucleotides not matched to a gene: 4. The germline gives CDR1 SGHRS, CDR2 YFSETQ. The CDR3 has 16 residues. The CDR3 spells CASSLGAGGLNTEAFF. CDR3 sequence (DNA): TGCGCCAGCAGCTTGGGAGCAGGGGGCTTGAACACTGAAGCTTTCTTT.

This clonotype was detected many times. This rearrangement joins TRBV27 to TRBJ2-1, with a weak D call TRBD2 (5 bases). The germline gives CDR1 MNHEY, CDR2 SMNVEV (reference sequence). CDR3 length equals 14 residues. Trimming cost V 5 bases and J 3 bases, with 11 bases left between them. The CDR3 bases are TGTGCCAGCAGTCCCCCGGGGTACTACAATGAGCAGTTCTTC. Protein: CASSPPGYYNEQFF.

The sample holds many counts of this clonotype. The chain couples TRBV2 to TRBJ1-2, with D possibly being TRBD1 (6 bases). The CDR3 is 12 amino acids. CDR1 and CDR2 (germline): SNHLY, FYNNEI. The CDR3 loop reads CGIKGGNYGYTF. The CDR3 nucleotides read TGTGGGATTAAGGGGGGTAACTATGGCTACACCTTC.

In its sample, this clonotype was seen many times. This chain uses TRBV20-1 with TRBJ2-7, with D perhaps being TRBD1 or TRBD2 (5 bases each). Germline lookup yields CDR1 DFQATT and CDR2 SNEGSKA (reference sequence). Trimming removed 4 bases at V and 2 bases at J, with 12 bases between. The CDR3 has 13 residues. The CDR3 spells CSAKTGPAYEQYF. CDR3 nucleotides: TGCAGTGCTAAGACGGGACCGGCCTACGAGCAGTACTTC.

The table lists this clonotype with a few counts. The CDR3 coding sequence is TGCAGTGCTAGAGACCCAGGCGGGGAGGGGGCCCTAGACCGGGAGCTGTTTTTT. Protein product: CSARDPGGEGALDRELFF. The rearrangement links TRBV20-1 to TRBJ2-2, with D perhaps given as TRBD1 or TRBD2 (7 bases each). CDR1 is DFQATT and CDR2 is SNEGSKA in the germline V gene (reference sequence). V was cut by 0 bases and J by 9 bases, with 26 bases left in between. This CDR3 is 18 amino acids long.

This clonotype was recorded at least ten times. The CDR3 coding sequence is TGTGCCAGCAGTTCGAGACCTAGGGAGACCCAGTACTTC. This codes for CASSSRPRETQYF. This chain joins TRBV28 and TRBJ2-5; D unclear. The CDR3 spans 13 residues. Germline V CDR1 and CDR2: MDHEN, SYDVKM. Trimming took off 4 bases at V and 5 bases at J, with 11 bases between the two ends.

This clonotype was seen ten or more times. The chain recombines TRBV12-3 or TRBV12-4 with TRBJ2-7; D is uncertain. V was clipped by 6 bases and J by 3 bases, with 15 bases between them. CDR3 size: 14 residues. The CDR3 is CASRLSTDHYEQYF. The DNA of the CDR3 is TGTGCCAGCAGACTTTCCACCGACCACTACGAGCAGTACTTC.

This clonotype was recorded at least ten times. This rearrangement joins TRBV20-1 to TRBJ2-7; 10 bases are a match to TRBD2. Trimming cost V 0 bases and J 5 bases; bases outside gene matches: 19. Germline V gene data show CDR1 as DFQATT and CDR2 as SNEGSKA (reference sequence). This CDR3 has 19 residues. The CDR3 protein is CSARDPAATLAGESHEQYF. CDR3 DNA sequence: TGCAGTGCTAGAGATCCGGCGGCGACCCTAGCGGGAGAAAGCCACGAGCAGTACTTC.

This clonotype was counted many times. The V and J genes are TRBV20-1 and TRBJ2-3; TRBD1 is a possible D gene (6 bases). Germline V CDR1 and CDR2: DFQATT, SNEGSKA (reference sequence). The CDR3 covers 14 residues. V gave up 4 bases and J gave up 1 base, with 12 bases separating them. CDR3 sequence reads: CSAKQGQGTDTQYF. The CDR3 DNA reads as TGCAGTGCTAAACAGGGTCAGGGCACAGATACGCAGTATTTT.

This clonotype was seen a few times. The CDR3 DNA sequence: TGTGCCTGGATGGTGGGATCCTACGAGCAGTACTTC. Translation gives CAWMVGSYEQYF. This chain uses TRBV30 with TRBJ2-7; D call uncertain. In germline, CDR1 is GTSNPN, CDR2 SVGIG (reference sequence). The length of the CDR3 is 12 residues. Trimming cost V 4 bases and J 1 base, with 8 bases left between them.

In this sample, this clonotype turned up many times. This CDR3 reads CSAAGVDYGYTF. For the CDR3, the DNA is TGCAGTGCTGCTGGGGTGGACTATGGCTACACCTTC. This chain joins TRBV20-1 and TRBJ1-2, with D uncertain. V was shortened by 5 bases and J by 3 bases, with 10 bases between the two germline ends. The CDR3 extends over 12 amino acids. Germline loops: CDR1 DFQATT, CDR2 SNEGSKA (reference sequence).

The rearrangement uses TRBV9 and TRBJ2-1, with D tentatively TRBD2 (6 bases). CDR1 and CDR2 (germline): SGDLS, YYNGEE. This CDR3 region has 15 residues. Trimming cost V 6 bases and J 7 bases, with 20 bases left between them. The CDR3 reads CASTAAWGVQNEQFF. CDR3 DNA: TGTGCCAGCACCGCGGCTTGGGGGGTTCAAAATGAGCAGTTCTTC.

The table lists this clonotype with many counts. The chain has TRBV27 and TRBJ2-3; D is perhaps TRBD2 (6 bases). V was cut by 3 bases and J by 1 base, with 14 bases left in between. This CDR3 spans 16 amino acids. Germline V gene sequence: CDR1 MNHEY, CDR2 SMNVEV (reference sequence). This chain's CDR3 is CASSFLAETRTDTQYF. CDR3 nucleotide sequence: TGTGCCAGCAGTTTCTTAGCGGAGACGCGCACAGATACGCAGTATTTT.

J is TRBJ2-5 and V is TRBV7-9, with D perhaps being TRBD1 or TRBD2 (5 bases each). Germline CDR1 is SEHNR and CDR2 is FQNEAQ (reference sequence). The ends were cut back, 0 bases at V and 3 bases at J, with 17 bases in the middle. The CDR3 loop spans 17 amino acids. CDR3 DNA sequence: TGTGCCAGCAGCTTAGCGGGTGGGGTTCAGGGAGAAGAGACCCAGTACTTC. It yields the protein CASSLAGGVQGEETQYF.

This clonotype was counted many times. The rearrangement links TRBV6-1 to TRBJ2-1; TRBD2 matches 10 bases. CDR1 MNHNS and CDR2 SASEGT come from the germline V gene. The CDR3 totals 14 residues. The V segment lost 6 bases and the J segment 6 bases; nucleotides outside the gene matches: 5. CDR3 sequence (DNA): TGTGCCAGCAGCGGACTAGCGGTCCCCAATGAGCAGTTCTTC. It is translated as CASSGLAVPNEQFF.